A single sample gave rise to the 29 T cell receptor beta chains below, sequenced in a study of high-grade serous ovarian cancer treatment subgroups. Tumor samples were obtained before definitive surgery or chemotherapy. The table came from immunoSEQ multiplex PCR; TCRdb's copy has only in-frame clones and leaves some out. The table includes under 6,500 clones, around 75% detected once. Sequenced material: tumor tissue. These receptors originate from a human donor with high-grade serous ovarian cancer.

This clone was recorded a few times. The V and J genes are TRBV6-5 and TRBJ1-4; possibly TRBD1 for D (5 bases). The CDR3 has 13 residues. Deletions cut 10 bases from V and 3 bases from J, with 12 bases between. The germline V gene encodes CDR1 MNHEY and CDR2 SVGAGI. The CDR3 loop is CATGDRPNEKLFF. Here the CDR3 DNA reads TGTGCCACCGGAGACAGACCTAATGAAAAACTGTTTTTT.

The chain couples TRBV27 to TRBJ2-7; the D gene is possibly TRBD1 (6 bases). The V end lost 5 bases, the J end lost 2 bases, and 13 bases lay between the germline ends. This CDR3 has 14 amino acids. Germline V gene sequence: CDR1 MNHEY, CDR2 SMNVEV (reference sequence). The CDR3 region is CASSGQRGAYEQYF. DNA of the CDR3: TGTGCCAGCAGTGGACAGCGAGGGGCCTACGAGCAGTACTTC.

Within the sample, this clone is large (0.1 to 1%). The chain carries TRBV5-1 and TRBJ1-2; TRBD1 matches at 10 bases. Germline V gene data show CDR1 as SGHRS and CDR2 as YFSETQ. The junction had 10 bases not matched to a gene; V was cut back by 2 bases and J by 6 bases. This CDR3 has 16 residues. CDR3 sequence: CASSLGTGDWGNGYTF. The CDR3 region has the DNA TGCGCCAGCAGCTTAGGGACAGGGGACTGGGGTAATGGCTACACCTTC.

A remark on this clone: The CDR3 end shows no conserved phenylalanine or tryptophan, and so a read error is likely. The limits of the CDR3 on the DNA are not certain, so only TCRdb's listed CDR3 is given. The chain is built from TRBV21-1 and TRBJ2-7. TRBV21-1 is assigned pseudogene status. The CDR3 length equals 8 residues, ends included. The CDR3 region is CASAEGCT.

The rearrangement links TRBV7-9 to TRBJ1-2; D gene unclear. The V and J ends lost 0 bases and 2 bases respectively, with 7 bases between them. The CDR3 has 14 amino acids. Germline V gene data show CDR1 as SEHNR and CDR2 as FQNEAQ (reference sequence). DNA of the CDR3: TGTGCCAGCAGCTTAGCGCGACGGAACTATGGCTACACCTTC. It specifies CASSLARRNYGYTF.

This clone has just a few counts. J is TRBJ2-1 and V is TRBV7-3, with 9 bases lining up with TRBD2. Germline V gives CDR1 SGHTA, CDR2 FQGTGA. The J segment lost 7 bases and the V segment lost 3 bases, leaving 7 bases of the junction unmatched. The CDR3 is made up of 15 amino acids. The CDR3 spells CASSFGRGGINEQFF. CDR3 sequence (DNA): TGTGCCAGCAGCTTTGGGCGGGGGGGCATAAATGAGCAGTTCTTC.

This sequence joins TRBV19 and TRBJ2-1, with 9 bases lining up with TRBD1. From germline, CDR1 is LNHDA and CDR2 SQIVND (reference sequence). The CDR3 has 15 residues. V shed 5 bases and J 5 bases; nucleotides not matched to a gene: 7. The CDR3 DNA reads TGTGCCAGTAGTGCCCGGGACAGGGCGGACAATGAGCAGTTCTTC. It is translated as CASSARDRADNEQFF.

V usage is TRBV11-3 and J usage is TRBJ2-5, with 10 bases that match TRBD2. The germline V gene has CDR1 SGHNT and CDR2 YENEEA. The trim removed 5 bases at V and 5 bases at J, leaving 14 bases unmatched. The CDR3 covers 17 residues. Here the CDR3 reads CASSPGVSGGKRETQYF. In nucleotides, the CDR3 is TGTGCCAGCAGCCCTGGTGTTAGCGGGGGGAAACGGGAGACCCAGTACTTC.

The chain employs TRBV5-6 and TRBJ1-4; 12 nucleotides match TRBD1. The CDR3 sequence is 16 residues long. Losses at the gene ends were 2 bases for V and 5 bases for J; bases not matched to a gene: 4. Germline-derived CDR1 and CDR2 are SGHDT and YYEEEE. The CDR3, as DNA: TGTGCCAGCAGCTTTGGGACAGGGGGCCAGAATGAAAAACTGTTTTTT. Translated, it gives CASSFGTGGQNEKLFF.

The chain has TRBV7-2 and TRBJ1-1; D is unclear. V shed 4 bases and J shed 4 bases, with 10 bases lying between them. The germline V gene encodes CDR1 SGHTA and CDR2 FQGNSA. The CDR3 totals 13 residues. In DNA, the CDR3 is TGTGCCAGCAGCTCTAGGATAGGCACTGAAGCTTTCTTT. Encoded protein: CASSSRIGTEAFF.

This rearrangement joins TRBV14 to TRBJ1-1; TRBD1 agrees at 11 bases. Germline V CDR1 and CDR2: SGHDN, FVKESK. The CDR3 spans 13 residues. The V segment lost 0 bases and the J segment 10 bases; nucleotides outside the gene matches: 1. The CDR3 DNA reads TGTGCCAGCAGCCAAGAGGACAGGGGGCCAGCTTTCTTT. It encodes CASSQEDRGPAFF.

This clone was detected only a few times. The J gene is TRBJ2-1, the V gene TRBV6-1; D perhaps matches TRBD1 (5 bases). CDR1 is MNHNS, CDR2 SASEGT, per germline. V shed 6 bases and J shed 6 bases, with 12 bases lying between them. CDR3 length: 13 residues. The CDR3 DNA reads as TGTGCCAGCAGGGGCGTACAGGTCAATGAGCAGTTCTTC. Amino acids: CASRGVQVNEQFF.

V and J are TRBV7-9 and TRBJ1-2; 9 nucleotides align to TRBD1. V lost 5 bases and J lost 4; bases outside the gene matches: 14. There are 17 residues in the CDR3. Germline assignment: CDR1 SEHNR and CDR2 FQNEAQ (reference sequence). CDR3 in amino acids: CASSKSRDRDFGYGYTF. The CDR3 nucleotides are TGTGCCAGCAGCAAGTCCCGGGACAGGGATTTCGGCTATGGCTACACCTTC.

The chain couples TRBV7-9 to TRBJ2-3; D is undetermined. Germline V gives CDR1 SEHNR, CDR2 FQNEAQ (reference sequence). This CDR3 is 12 amino acids long. The germline V and J ends were trimmed by 0 bases and 6 bases, with 4 bases remaining between them. The CDR3 DNA reads TGTGCCAGCAGCTTAGCGTGGGATACGCAGTATTTT. This encodes CASSLAWDTQYF.

This chain links TRBV6-6 with TRBJ1-4; 7 bases map to TRBD1. Losses at the gene ends were 6 bases for V and 8 bases for J; bases not matched to a gene: 12. CDR1 is MNHNY and CDR2 is SVGAGI in the germline V gene (reference sequence). The CDR3 is 15 residues long. As DNA, the CDR3 is TGTGCCAGCAGCCAAGTGGCGCAGGGGGGGGAAAAACTGTTTTTT. Encoded protein: CASSQVAQGGEKLFF.

Only a few counts were recorded for this clone. The chain couples TRBV18 to TRBJ1-1; D uncertain. In germline, CDR1 is KGHSH, CDR2 LQKENI. Trimming removed 4 bases from V and 11 bases from J, with 17 bases in between. The CDR3 totals 13 residues. DNA of the CDR3: TGTGCCAGCTCACTCACGATCAATGAAGCGGCTTTCTTT. Translating it yields CASSLTINEAAFF. Together with reference TRBV18 and TRBJ1-1, the CDR3 gives the full variable domain: NAGVMQNPRHLVRRRGQEARLRCSPMKGHSHVYWYRQLPEEGLKFMVYLQKENIIDESGMPKERFSAEFPKEGPSILRIQQVVRGDSAAYFCASSLTINEAAFFGQGTRLTVV.

This clone was observed a few times. The chain links TRBV7-9 to TRBJ2-1, with a tentative D call TRBD1 (6 bases). Looked up from germline, CDR1 is SEHNR and CDR2 is FQNEAQ (reference sequence). The CDR3 loop spans 15 amino acids. Trimming removed 5 bases at V and 3 bases at J, with 14 bases between. CDR3 sequence: CASSPQGQGYNEQFF. The CDR3, as DNA: TGTGCCAGCAGCCCCCAGGGACAAGGCTACAATGAGCAGTTCTTC.

The DNA of the CDR3 is TGTGCCAGCAGGAAACGGACAGGGGGCGATGGCTACACCTTC. Encoded protein: CASRKRTGGDGYTF. V is TRBV28 and J is TRBJ1-2; the match to TRBD1 covers 11 bases. Per the germline V gene, CDR1 is MDHEN and CDR2 is SYDVKM. The CDR3 totals 14 residues. The ends lost 6 bases at V and 6 bases at J; junction bases unmatched: 6.

J is TRBJ2-3 and V is TRBV7-2; D ambiguous. The CDR3 is 11 residues long. Germline V lookup: CDR1 SGHTA, CDR2 FQGNSA. V shed 3 bases and J shed 4 bases, with 2 bases lying between them. CDR3 nucleotides: TGTGCCAGCAGCTTCTCAGATACGCAGTATTTT. It encodes CASSFSDTQYF.

This clone was observed a few times. CDR3 in DNA: TGTGCCAGCAGTCGAGGGGGACATCAGCCCCAGCATTTT. Residues: CASSRGGHQPQHF. V and J are TRBV7-8 and TRBJ1-5; D possibly corresponds to TRBD1 (6 bases). Trimming took off 6 bases at V and 5 bases at J, with 11 bases between the two ends. The germline V gene has CDR1 SGHVS and CDR2 FQNEAQ. CDR3 length equals 13 residues.

This chain connects TRBV18 to TRBJ1-1; D unresolved. This CDR3 comprises 14 residues. V shed 2 bases and J shed 1 base, with 8 bases lying between them. Germline V gene data show CDR1 as KGHSH and CDR2 as LQKENI. As DNA, the CDR3 is TGTGCCAGCTCACCATTGCAGGAGAACACTGAAGCTTTCTTT. It specifies CASSPLQENTEAFF.

The chain has TRBV1 and TRBJ2-5. The J call may be incorrect, as the DNA end agrees better with TRBJ2-7. TRBV1 is given as a pseudogene. The length of the CDR3 is 14 residues. Here the CDR3 reads CTSSQEASSYEQYF. DNA for the CDR3: TGCACCAGCAGCCAAGAGGCGAGCTCCTACGAGCAGTACTTC.

The genes are TRBV18 and TRBJ1-2; D uncertain. The CDR3 runs 14 residues. Trimming cost V 2 bases and J 8 bases, with 15 bases left between them. Germline V gives CDR1 KGHSH, CDR2 LQKENI. The CDR3 spells CASSPSGLTSGYTF. In DNA form, the CDR3 reads TGTGCCAGCTCACCATCAGGCCTTACGTCCGGCTACACCTTC.

V is TRBV4-1 and J is TRBJ2-2, with TRBD2 as a possible D gene (5 bases). Germline-derived CDR1 and CDR2 are MGHRA and YSYEKL. V was trimmed by 6 bases and J by 0 bases, leaving 8 bases between them. The CDR3 runs 14 residues. The CDR3 DNA sequence: TGCGCCAGCAGGCGGACTCCGAACACCGGGGAGCTGTTTTTT. Translation: CASRRTPNTGELFF.

V gene TRBV11-3 combines with J gene TRBJ2-2, with D possibly being TRBD1 (6 bases). CDR3 size: 14 residues. The germline gives CDR1 SGHNT, CDR2 YENEEA. The germline V and J ends were trimmed by 2 bases and 8 bases, with 12 bases remaining between them. The CDR3 reads CASSLQGSAGELFF. As DNA, the CDR3 is TGTGCCAGCAGCTTACAGGGGTCCGCGGGGGAGCTGTTTTTT.

This clone was seen more than once but under ten times. The chain has TRBV7-9 and TRBJ1-1, with D maybe TRBD1 (5 bases). Germline V gene lookup returns CDR1 SEHNR and CDR2 FQNEAQ (reference sequence). V gave up 5 bases and J gave up 9 bases, with 16 bases separating them. The CDR3 extends over 13 amino acids. This chain's CDR3 is CASSTSGTSQAFF. In nucleotides, the CDR3 is TGTGCCAGCAGCACCTCCGGGACCTCGCAAGCTTTCTTT.

This chain joins TRBV19 and TRBJ1-1; D is unclear. This CDR3 is 13 amino acids long. V gave up 5 bases and J gave up 6 bases, with 13 bases separating them. Germline V CDR1 and CDR2: LNHDA, SQIVND (reference sequence). As DNA, the CDR3 is TGTGCCAGTAGTTCGATTCTCCACGCTGAAGCTTTCTTT. Its translation: CASSSILHAEAFF.

The chain combines TRBV9 with TRBJ2-3, with D perhaps TRBD1 or TRBD2 (5 bases each). The CDR3 consists of 15 residues. Germline-derived CDR1 and CDR2 are SGDLS and YYNGEE. Trimming shortened V by 0 bases and J by 1 base, and 9 bases separated the two germline ends. The CDR3 loop reads CASSVAEGRTDTQYF. The CDR3 region has the DNA TGTGCCAGCAGCGTAGCTGAGGGACGCACAGATACGCAGTATTTT.

V gene TRBV9 combines with J gene TRBJ2-1, with 8 bases matching TRBD1. Per the germline V gene, CDR1 is SGDLS and CDR2 is YYNGEE. V trimming: 0 bases; J trimming: 4 bases; junction bases outside the gene matches: 3. There are 15 residues in the CDR3. This CDR3 is CASSVARTGYNEQFF. In DNA, the CDR3 is TGTGCCAGCAGCGTAGCCCGGACAGGGTACAATGAGCAGTTCTTC. The variable domain in full, completed from reference TRBV9 and TRBJ2-1, reads DSGVTQTPKHLITATGQRVTLRCSPRSGDLSVYWYQQSLDQGLQFLIQYYNGEERAKGNILERFSAQQFPDLHSELNLSSLELGDSALYFCASSVARTGYNEQFFGPGTRLTVL.